This T cell receptor beta chain was captured in a study of regulatory T cells in long-lasting Graves disease. As for the study in general: Under 3 months of antithyroid drugs had been taken by newly diagnosed Graves' patients.

In regard to this clonotype: One base away lies a much larger clone, so this may be a sequencing read error.

Researchers made TCR beta libraries by using iRepertoire HTBI primers and running Arm-PCR on CDR3 regions. TCRdb independently ran MiXCR on the multiplex PCR reads; one entry per CDR3 protein. This table holds roughly 360,000 distinct CDR3 sequences, 12% found once. Trimming cost V 1 base and J 3 bases, with 16 bases left between them. The CDR3 runs 16 residues. Germline CDR1 SGHRS, CDR2 YFSETQ. The time point is: newly diagnosed GD, antithyroid drugs for less than 3 months. The TCR library was made from RNA that had been extracted from PBMCs in TRIzol. This sample was also put to use in a study of T cells in Graves' hyperthyroidism and ophthalmopathy.

Specimen: peripheral blood mononuclear cells (PBMCs), collected at new diagnosis, from a patient treated with antithyroid drugs. The clonotype was recovered from a woman between 18 and 29 years old with Graves disease. The chain is built from TRBV5-1 and TRBJ1-2; D gene unclear. The CDR3 sequence is CASSLNLVALHYGYTF. In nucleotides, the CDR3 is TGCGCCAGCAGCTTGAATTTGGTTGCACTCCACTATGGCTACACCTTC.